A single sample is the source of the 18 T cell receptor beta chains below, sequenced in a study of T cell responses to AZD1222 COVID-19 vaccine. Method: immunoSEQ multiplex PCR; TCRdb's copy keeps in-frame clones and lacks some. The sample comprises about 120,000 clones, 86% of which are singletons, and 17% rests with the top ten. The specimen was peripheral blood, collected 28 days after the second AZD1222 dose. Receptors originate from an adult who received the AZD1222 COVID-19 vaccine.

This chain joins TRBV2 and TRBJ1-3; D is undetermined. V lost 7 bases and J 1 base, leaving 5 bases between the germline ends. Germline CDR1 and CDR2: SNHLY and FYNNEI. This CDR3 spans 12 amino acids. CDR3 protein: CASKESGNTIYF. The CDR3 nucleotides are TGTGCCAGCAAGGAGTCTGGAAACACCATATATTTT.

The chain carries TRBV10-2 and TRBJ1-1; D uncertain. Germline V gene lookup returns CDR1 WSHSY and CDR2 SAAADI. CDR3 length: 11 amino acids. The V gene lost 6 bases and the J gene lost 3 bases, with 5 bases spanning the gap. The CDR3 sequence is CASREDTEAFF. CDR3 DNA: TGCGCCAGCAGAGAGGACACTGAAGCTTTCTTT.

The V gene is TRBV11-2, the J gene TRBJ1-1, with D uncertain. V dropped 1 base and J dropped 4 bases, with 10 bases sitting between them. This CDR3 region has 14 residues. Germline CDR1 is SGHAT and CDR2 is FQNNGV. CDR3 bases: TGTGCCAGCAGCTTAGCTACGGCAGGCACTGAAGCTTTCTTT. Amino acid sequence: CASSLATAGTEAFF.

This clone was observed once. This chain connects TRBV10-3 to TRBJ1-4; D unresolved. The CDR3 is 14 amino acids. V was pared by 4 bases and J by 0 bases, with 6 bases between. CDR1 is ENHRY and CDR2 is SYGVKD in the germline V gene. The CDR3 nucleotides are TGTGCCATCAGTGGATCAGCAACTAATGAAAAACTGTTTTTT. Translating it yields CAISGSATNEKLFF.

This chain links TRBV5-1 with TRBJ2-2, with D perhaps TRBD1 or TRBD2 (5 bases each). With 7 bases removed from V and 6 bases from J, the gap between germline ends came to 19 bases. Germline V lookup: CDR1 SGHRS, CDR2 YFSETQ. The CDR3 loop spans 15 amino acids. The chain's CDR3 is CASEEGNSGPGELFF. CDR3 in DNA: TGCGCCAGCGAAGAGGGGAATTCGGGGCCCGGGGAGCTGTTTTTT.

The CDR3 nucleotides read TGTGCCAGCAGCCCAACAGGGAAGCCCCAGCATTTT. Translated, it gives CASSPTGKPQHF. The V call is TRBV7-9, the J call TRBJ1-5; weak D call: TRBD1 (6 bases). The V gene lost 5 bases and the J gene lost 8 bases, with 10 bases spanning the gap. CDR1 is SEHNR, CDR2 FQNEAQ, per germline (reference sequence). The CDR3 totals 12 residues. The full variable domain, in which reference TRBV7-9 and TRBJ1-5 provide the parts outside the CDR3, is DTGVSQNPRHKITKRGQNVTFRCDPISEHNRLYWYRQTLGQGPEFLTYFQNEAQLEKSRLLSDRFSAERPKGSFSTLEIQRTEQGDSAMYLCASSPTGKPQHFGDGTRLSIL.

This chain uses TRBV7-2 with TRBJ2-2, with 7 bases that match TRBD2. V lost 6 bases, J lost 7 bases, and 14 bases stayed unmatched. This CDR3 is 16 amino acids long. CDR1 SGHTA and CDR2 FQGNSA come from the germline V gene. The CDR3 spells CASRIPGLPSIGELFF. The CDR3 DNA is TGTGCCAGCAGAATTCCGGGACTACCTAGCATCGGGGAGCTGTTTTTT.

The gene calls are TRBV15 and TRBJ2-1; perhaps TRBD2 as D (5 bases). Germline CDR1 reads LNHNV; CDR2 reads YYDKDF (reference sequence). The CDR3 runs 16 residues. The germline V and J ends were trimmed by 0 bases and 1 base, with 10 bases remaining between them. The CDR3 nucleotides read TGTGCCACCAGCAGAGATCGTGGGAGTTCCTACAATGAGCAGTTCTTC. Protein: CATSRDRGSSYNEQFF.

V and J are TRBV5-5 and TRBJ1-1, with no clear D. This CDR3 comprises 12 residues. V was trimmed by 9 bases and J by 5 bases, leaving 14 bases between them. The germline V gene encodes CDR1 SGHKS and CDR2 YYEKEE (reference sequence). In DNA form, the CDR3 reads TGTGCCACAAGGGCCGGGCGGACTGAAGCTTTCTTT. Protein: CATRAGRTEAFF.

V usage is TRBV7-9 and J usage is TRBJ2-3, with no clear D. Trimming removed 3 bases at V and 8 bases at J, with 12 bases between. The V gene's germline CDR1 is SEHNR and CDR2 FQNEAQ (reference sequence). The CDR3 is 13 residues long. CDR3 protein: CASSFNHLGTQYF. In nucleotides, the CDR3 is TGTGCCAGCAGCTTCAATCACCTCGGTACGCAGTATTTT.

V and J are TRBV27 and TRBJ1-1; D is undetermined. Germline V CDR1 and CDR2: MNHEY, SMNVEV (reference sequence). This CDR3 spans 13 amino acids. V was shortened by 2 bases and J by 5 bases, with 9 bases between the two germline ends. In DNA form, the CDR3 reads TGTGCCAGCAGTTTACACTTAGAGACTGAAGCTTTCTTT. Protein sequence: CASSLHLETEAFF.

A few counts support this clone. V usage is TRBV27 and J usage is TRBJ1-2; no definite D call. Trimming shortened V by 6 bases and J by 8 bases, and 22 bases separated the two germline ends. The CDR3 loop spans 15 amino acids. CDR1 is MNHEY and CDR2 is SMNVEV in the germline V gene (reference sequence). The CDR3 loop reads CASSHDPGSLGGYTF. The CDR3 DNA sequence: TGTGCCAGCAGCCACGACCCGGGCAGCCTGGGAGGCTACACCTTC.

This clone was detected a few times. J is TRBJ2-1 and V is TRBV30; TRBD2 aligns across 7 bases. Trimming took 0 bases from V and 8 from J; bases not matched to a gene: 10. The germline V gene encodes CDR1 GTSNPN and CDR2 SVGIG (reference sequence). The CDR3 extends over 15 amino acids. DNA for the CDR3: TGTGCCTGGAGTGTACGAGCGGGATGGTTATATGAGCAGTTCTTC. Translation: CAWSVRAGWLYEQFF.

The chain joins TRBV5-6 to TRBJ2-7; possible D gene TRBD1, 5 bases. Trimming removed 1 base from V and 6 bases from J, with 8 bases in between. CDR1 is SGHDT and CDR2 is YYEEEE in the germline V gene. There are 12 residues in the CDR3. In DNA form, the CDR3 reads TGTGCCAGCAGCTTGTACAGGATCGAGCAGTACTTC. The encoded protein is CASSLYRIEQYF.

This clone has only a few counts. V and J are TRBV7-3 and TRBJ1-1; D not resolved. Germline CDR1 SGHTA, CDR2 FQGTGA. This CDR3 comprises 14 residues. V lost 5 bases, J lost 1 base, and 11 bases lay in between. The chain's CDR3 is CASSAVGGNTEAFF. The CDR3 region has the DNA TGTGCCAGCAGCGCCGTCGGAGGGAACACTGAAGCTTTCTTT.

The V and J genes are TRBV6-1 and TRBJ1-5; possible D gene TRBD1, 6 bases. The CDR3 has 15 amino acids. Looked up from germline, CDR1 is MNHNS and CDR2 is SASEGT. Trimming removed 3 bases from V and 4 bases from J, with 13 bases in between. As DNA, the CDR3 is TGTGCCAGCAGTGACCGGGGGGGGCGGAATCAGCCCCAGCATTTT. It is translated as CASSDRGGRNQPQHF.

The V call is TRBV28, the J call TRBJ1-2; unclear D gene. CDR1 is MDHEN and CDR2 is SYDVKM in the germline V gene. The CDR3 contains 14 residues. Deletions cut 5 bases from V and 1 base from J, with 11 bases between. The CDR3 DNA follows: TGTGCCAGCAGTCCCCCGGCGGGTAACTATGGCTACACCTTC. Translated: CASSPPAGNYGYTF.

CDR3 in amino acids: CASSQRGFTTDTQYF. CDR3 DNA: TGTGCCAGCAGCCAGCGGGGCTTTACCACAGATACGCAGTATTTT. The V gene is TRBV7-2, the J gene TRBJ2-3, with 7 nucleotides matching TRBD2. The V segment lost 5 bases and the J segment 2 bases; nucleotides outside the gene matches: 7. Germline V CDR1 and CDR2: SGHTA, FQGNSA. CDR3 length equals 15 residues.